This T cell receptor beta chain was recorded in a study of technical replicates of blood from a handful of donors. Sequencing used immunoSEQ multiplex PCR; TCRdb keeps in-frame clones, though not all of them. The profile covers about 12,000 clones, with 80% to 95% appearing a single time and about 8.9% taken by the ten largest. With 6 bases clipped from V and 0 bases from J, the junction kept 12 bases outside the gene matches. The CDR3 covers 17 residues. The germline V gene has CDR1 WNHNN and CDR2 SYGVQD (reference sequence). The sequencing sample was made of PBMCs. This receptor was obtained from a human donor in good health. The V gene is TRBV10-1, the J gene TRBJ1-1; 8 bases line up with TRBD1. CDR3 DNA: TGCGCCAGCAGAGCCGGACAGGGTCGGCGGATGAACACTGAAGCTTTCTTT. This gives the protein CASRAGQGRRMNTEAFF.